This T cell receptor beta chain was identified in a study of shared clonotypes between healthy human individuals. Clones were sequenced by immunoSEQ multiplex PCR, and TCRdb holds only the in-frame ones, with some missing. The profile shows approximately 1.9 million clones, about 93% of them singletons. The V and J ends lost 0 bases and 0 bases respectively, with 9 bases between them. Germline V gene lookup returns CDR1 LGHNA and CDR2 YSLEER. The CDR3 runs 16 residues. Naive CD8 cells lacked CD45RO, underwent positive selection for CCR7 and left out terminally differentiated effector memory CD45RA+ cells.

The rearrangement joins TRBV4-3 to TRBJ1-5; TRBD1 is a possible D gene (5 bases). This sequence originates from a young man in good health. Some clones in this sample may be carry-over from other donors' samples. The material sequenced was naive CD8+ T cells from PBMCs. The CDR3 nucleotides read TGCGCCAGCAGCCAAGATAGGGGCCCTAGCAATCAGCCCCAGCATTTT. Translating gives CASSQDRGPSNQPQHF.